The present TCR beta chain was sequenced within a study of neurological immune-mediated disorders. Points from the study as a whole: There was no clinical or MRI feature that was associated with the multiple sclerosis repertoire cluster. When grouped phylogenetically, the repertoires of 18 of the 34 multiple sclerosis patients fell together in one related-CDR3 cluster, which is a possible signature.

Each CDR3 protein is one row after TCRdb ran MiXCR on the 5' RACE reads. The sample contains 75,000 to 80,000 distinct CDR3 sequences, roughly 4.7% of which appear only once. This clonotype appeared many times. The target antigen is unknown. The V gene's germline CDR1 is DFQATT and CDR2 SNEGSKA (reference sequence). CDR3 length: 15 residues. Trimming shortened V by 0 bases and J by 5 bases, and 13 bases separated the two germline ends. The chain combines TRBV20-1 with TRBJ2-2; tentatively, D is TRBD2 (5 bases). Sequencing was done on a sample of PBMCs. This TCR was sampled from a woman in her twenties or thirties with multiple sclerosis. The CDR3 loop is CSARDPRTGTGELFF. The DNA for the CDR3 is TGCAGTGCTAGAGATCCACGGACTGGTACCGGGGAGCTGTTTTTT.